This TCR beta chain was found in a study of immune evolution from preneoplasia to lung adenocarcinoma. Study-level points and caveats: Clonality was highest in normal lung, lower in later-stage lesions apparently.

As for this clone: Its matching antigen is unknown.

The CDR3 runs 16 residues. The V end lost 6 bases, the J end lost 7 bases, and 25 bases lay between the germline ends. The germline V gene encodes CDR1 SGHNT and CDR2 YYREEE (reference sequence). Histologic diagnosis was independently verified by two lung pathologists. The method was immunoSEQ multiplex PCR; TCRdb's version includes in-frame clones alone and lacks a portion of them. The data show tens of thousands of clones, roughly 80% seen once. The chain has TRBV5-4 and TRBJ1-2; tentatively, D is TRBD1 (5 bases). The receptor was derived from a person between 55 and 69 years old with lung adenocarcinoma. The specimen sequenced was FFPE invasive lung adenocarcinoma tissue. The CDR3 nucleotides are TGTGCCAGCAACCCTGGGGGGAGGGCGGCTGTCTTTGGCTACACCTTC. This sequence encodes CASNPGGRAAVFGYTF.